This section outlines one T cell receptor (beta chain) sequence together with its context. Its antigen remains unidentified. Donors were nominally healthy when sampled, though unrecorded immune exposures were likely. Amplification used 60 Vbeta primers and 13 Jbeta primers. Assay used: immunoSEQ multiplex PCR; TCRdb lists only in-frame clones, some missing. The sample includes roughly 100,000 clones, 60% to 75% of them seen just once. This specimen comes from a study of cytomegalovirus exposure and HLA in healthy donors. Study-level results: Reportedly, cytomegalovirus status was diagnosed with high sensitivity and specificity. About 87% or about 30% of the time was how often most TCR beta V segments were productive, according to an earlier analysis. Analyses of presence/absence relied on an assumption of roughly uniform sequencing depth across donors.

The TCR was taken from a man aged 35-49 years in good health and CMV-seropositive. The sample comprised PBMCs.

Here the CDR3 reads CASSQAGVLGKNIQYF. The CDR3, as DNA: TGTGCCAGCAGCCAAGCCGGGGTATTGGGCAAAAACATTCAGTACTTC. The chain links TRBV4-2 to TRBJ2-4; D might be TRBD2 (5 bases). V lost 1 base and J 3 bases, leaving 13 bases between the germline ends. The CDR3 is 16 amino acids. Germline values: CDR1 LGHNA, CDR2 YNFKEQ.